Sequencing of this TCR beta chain was carried out in a study of vaccination effects on CD4 cells after COVID-19. Before sequencing, viral peptide pools were used by the ViraFEST assay to expand antigen-specific CD4+ T cells. Culture lasted about ten days before CD4+ T cell isolation. The participants, recipients of two vaccine doses, got either BNT162b2 or mRNA-1273. Remarks on this clone: Its cognate antigen is unknown.

The protocol was immunoSEQ multiplex PCR, while the TCRdb copy is restricted to in-frame clones and leaves out a portion. There are 25,000 to 30,000 clones in the sample; 70% to 75% occur only once, and 10% lies in the top ten. Per the germline V gene, CDR1 is SNHLY and CDR2 is FYNNEI. The CDR3 runs 12 residues. V dropped 9 bases and J dropped 8; count of bases not matched to a gene: 4. Sequences were derived from CD4+ T cells from PBMCs cultured with HCoV-NL63 spike peptides, sampled after COVID-19 vaccination. The V and J genes are TRBV2 and TRBJ1-4; 9 bases line up with TRBD1. The receptor was derived from a human donor who received a COVID-19 vaccine. The CDR3 nucleotides read TGTGCCAGTGGACAGGGGACAGAAAAACTGTTTTTT. It yields the protein CASGQGTEKLFF.